Listed below are T cell receptor beta chains from one sample, sequenced in a study of T cells after yellow fever vaccination. TCRdb reprocessed the 5' RACE reads with MiXCR, giving one entry per CDR3 protein. The repertoire holds around 350,000 distinct CDR3 sequences, with around 6.4% as singletons. Sequencing used PBMCs, obtained 5 days after the yellow fever booster vaccination. All receptors derive from a man aged 25-45 years who received the YFV17D yellow fever vaccine. Both conserved end residues are part of each CDR3. D genes are given only for firm matches. Where a row states a size, it is once, few, many or the class of an expanded clone; other rows omit it.

CDR3 DNA,CDR3 protein,J gene,V gene,D gene,clone size
TGTGCCAGTAGTCCCGGGACCCTGAGGGGGGAGCAGTACTTC,CASSPGTLRGEQYF,TRBJ2-7,TRBV19,NA,few
TGTGCCAGCAGCTGGACAGGGTCTGAAGCTTTCTTT,CASSWTGSEAFF,TRBJ1-1,TRBV7-2,TRBD1,NA
TGCGCCAGCAGCCATGGACAGGTTAACGCAGATACGCAGTATTTT,CASSHGQVNADTQYF,TRBJ2-3,TRBV4-3,TRBD1,few
TGTGCCAGCAGCTTAACCCTGGGGACAAAAGAGACCCAGTACTTC,CASSLTLGTKETQYF,TRBJ2-5,TRBV7-2,NA,few
TGTGCCAGCAGCTCTATCGGGGTCTCTGGGGCCAACGTCCTGACTTTC,CASSSIGVSGANVLTF,TRBJ2-6,TRBV7-3,NA,few
TGCAGTGCTTCAAATAACAATGAGCAGTTCTTC,CSASNNNEQFF,TRBJ2-1,TRBV20-1,NA,few
TGTGCCAGCACCTTGGCCCACCGGGGAGAGCACTCTGGAAACACCATATATTTT,CASTLAHRGEHSGNTIYF,TRBJ1-3,TRBV2,NA,NA
TGTGCCAGCAGTTTTATTTTGGCACCTAACACCGGGGAGCTGTTTTTT,CASSFILAPNTGELFF,TRBJ2-2,TRBV12-3/TRBV12-4,NA,NA
TGTGCCAGCAGCCGACTAGCGGGAGGCCCATACAATGAGCAGTTCTTC,CASSRLAGGPYNEQFF,TRBJ2-1,TRBV7-2,TRBD2,many
TGTGCCATCAGTGAGTCGAACAGGGCTGGCTATGGCTACACCTTC,CAISESNRAGYGYTF,TRBJ1-2,TRBV10-3,NA,NA
TGTGCCACCAGTGCGGGTAATGAGCAGTTCTTC,CATSAGNEQFF,TRBJ2-1,TRBV24-1,NA,many
TGCGCCAGCAGCCCCTCAACAGGGGCTTCTGGGGCCAACGTCCTGACTTTC,CASSPSTGASGANVLTF,TRBJ2-6,TRBV5-1,TRBD1,many
TGTGCCAGCAGCTCCTACAGGGAACCACAAGAGACCCAGTACTTC,CASSSYREPQETQYF,TRBJ2-5,TRBV12-3/TRBV12-4,NA,NA
TGTGCCAGCAGTTTAAGGGAGGGGCTAAGAGAGCAGTACTTC,CASSLREGLREQYF,TRBJ2-7,TRBV12-3/TRBV12-4,TRBD2,many